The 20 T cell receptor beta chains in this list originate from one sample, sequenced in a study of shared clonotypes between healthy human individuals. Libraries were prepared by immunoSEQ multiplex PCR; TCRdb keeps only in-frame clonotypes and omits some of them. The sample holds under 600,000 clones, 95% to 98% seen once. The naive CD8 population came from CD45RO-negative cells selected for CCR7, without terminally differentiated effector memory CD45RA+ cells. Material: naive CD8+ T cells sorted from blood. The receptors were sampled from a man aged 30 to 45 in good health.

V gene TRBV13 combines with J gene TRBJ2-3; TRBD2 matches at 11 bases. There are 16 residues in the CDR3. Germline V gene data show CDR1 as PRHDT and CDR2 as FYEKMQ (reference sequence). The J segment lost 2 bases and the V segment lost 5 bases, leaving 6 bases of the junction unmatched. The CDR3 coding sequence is TGTGCCAGCAGCCTAGCGGGAGGCCTTAACACAGATACGCAGTATTTT. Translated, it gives CASSLAGGLNTDTQYF.

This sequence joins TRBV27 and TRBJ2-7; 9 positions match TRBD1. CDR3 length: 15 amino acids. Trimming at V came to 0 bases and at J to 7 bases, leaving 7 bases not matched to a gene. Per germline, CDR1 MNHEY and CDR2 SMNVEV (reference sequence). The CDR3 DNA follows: TGTGCCAGCAGTTTATCGGTACAGGGGGCTGGTGAGCAGTACTTC. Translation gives CASSLSVQGAGEQYF.

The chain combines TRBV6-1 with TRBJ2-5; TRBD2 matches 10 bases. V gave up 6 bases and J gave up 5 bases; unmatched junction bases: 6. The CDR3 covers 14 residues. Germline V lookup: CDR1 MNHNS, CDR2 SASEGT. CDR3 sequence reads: CASRSSGRSETQYF. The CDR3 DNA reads TGTGCCAGCAGATCTAGCGGGAGAAGCGAGACCCAGTACTTC.

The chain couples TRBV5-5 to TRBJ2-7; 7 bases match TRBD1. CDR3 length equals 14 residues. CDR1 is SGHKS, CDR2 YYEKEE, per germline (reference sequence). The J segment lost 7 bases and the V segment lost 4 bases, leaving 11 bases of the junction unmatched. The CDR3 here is CASSQGQSSWEQYF. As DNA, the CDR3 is TGTGCCAGCAGCCAGGGACAGTCCTCCTGGGAGCAGTACTTC. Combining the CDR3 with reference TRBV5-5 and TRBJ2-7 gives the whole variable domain DAGVTQSPTHLIKTRGQQVTLRCSPISGHKSVSWYQQVLGQGPQFIFQYYEKEERGRGNFPDRFSARQFPNYSSELNVNALLLGDSALYLCASSQGQSSWEQYFGPGTRLTVT.

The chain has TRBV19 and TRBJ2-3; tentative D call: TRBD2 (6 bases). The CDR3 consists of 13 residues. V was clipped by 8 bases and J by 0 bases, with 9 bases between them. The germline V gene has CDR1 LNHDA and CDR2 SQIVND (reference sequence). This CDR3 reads CASSGTSTDTQYF. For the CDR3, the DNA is TGTGCCAGTTCGGGGACTAGCACAGATACGCAGTATTTT.

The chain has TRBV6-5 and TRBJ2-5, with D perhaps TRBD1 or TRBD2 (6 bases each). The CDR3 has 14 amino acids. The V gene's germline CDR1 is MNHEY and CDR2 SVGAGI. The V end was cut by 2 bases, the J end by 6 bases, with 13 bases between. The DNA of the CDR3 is TGTGCCAGCAGTTACCCGGGGGCGCGGCAGACCCAGTACTTC. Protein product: CASSYPGARQTQYF.

DNA of the CDR3: TGTGCCAGCAGTTACGAACTAGCGGGGACCTACGAGCAGTACTTC. Protein product: CASSYELAGTYEQYF. The chain employs TRBV6-6 and TRBJ2-7; 10 bases map to TRBD2. CDR1 and CDR2 from the germline V gene are MNHNY and SVGAGI (reference sequence). Trimming cost V 2 bases and J 2 bases; bases outside gene matches: 3. The CDR3 loop spans 15 amino acids.

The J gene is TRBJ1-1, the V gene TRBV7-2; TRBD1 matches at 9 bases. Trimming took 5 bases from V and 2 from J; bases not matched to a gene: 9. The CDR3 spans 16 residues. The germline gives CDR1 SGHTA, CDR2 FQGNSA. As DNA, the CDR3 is TGTGCCAGCAGCGCCACAGGGGGCGAGGGAAACACTGAAGCTTTCTTT. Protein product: CASSATGGEGNTEAFF.

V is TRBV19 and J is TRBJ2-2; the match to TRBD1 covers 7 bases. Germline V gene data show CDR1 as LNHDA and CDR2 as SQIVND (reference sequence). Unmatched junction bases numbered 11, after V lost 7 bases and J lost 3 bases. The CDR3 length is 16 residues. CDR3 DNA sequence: TGTGCCAGTACCGATTGGACAGGCGGGTACACCGGGGAGCTGTTTTTT. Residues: CASTDWTGGYTGELFF.

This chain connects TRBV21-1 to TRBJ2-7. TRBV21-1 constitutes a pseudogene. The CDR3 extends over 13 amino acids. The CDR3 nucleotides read TGTGCCAGCAGCGTTAGAAGGTGCTCCAAGCAGTACTTC. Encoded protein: CASSVRRCSKQYF.

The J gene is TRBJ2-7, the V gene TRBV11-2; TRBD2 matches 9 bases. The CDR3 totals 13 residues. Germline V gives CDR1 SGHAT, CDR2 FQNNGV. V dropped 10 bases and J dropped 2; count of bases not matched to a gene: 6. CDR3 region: CATRGLATYEQYF. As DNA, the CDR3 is TGTGCCACCAGAGGACTAGCGACCTACGAGCAGTACTTC.

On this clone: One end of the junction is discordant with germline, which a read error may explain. The CDR3 is CASSDQWAKGQAF. As DNA, the CDR3 is TGCGCCAGCAGTGATCAATGGGCCAAGGGACAGGCCTTC. The V call is TRBV10-2, the J call TRBJ1-2; 8 nucleotides align to TRBD1. The CDR3 has 13 residues. Per the germline V gene, CDR1 is WSHSY and CDR2 is SAAADI.

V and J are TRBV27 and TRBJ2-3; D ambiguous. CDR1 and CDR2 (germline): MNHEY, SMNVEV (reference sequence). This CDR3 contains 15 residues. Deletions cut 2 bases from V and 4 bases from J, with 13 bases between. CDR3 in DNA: TGTGCCAGCAGTTTAATCAACCCCCCCCCAGATACGCAGTATTTT. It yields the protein CASSLINPPPDTQYF.

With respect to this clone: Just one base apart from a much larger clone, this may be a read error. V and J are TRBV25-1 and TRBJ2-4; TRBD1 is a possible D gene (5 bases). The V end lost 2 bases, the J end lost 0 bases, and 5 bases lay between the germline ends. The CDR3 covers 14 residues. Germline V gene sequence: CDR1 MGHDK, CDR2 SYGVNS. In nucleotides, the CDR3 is TGTGCCAGCAGTGAAGGGGCAGCCAAAAACATTCAGTACTTC. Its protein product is CASSEGAAKNIQYF. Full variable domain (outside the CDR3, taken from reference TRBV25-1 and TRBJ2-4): EADIYQTPRYLVIGTGKKITLECSQTMGHDKMYWYQQDPGMELHLIHYSYGVNSTEKGDLSSESTVSRIRTEHFPLTLESARPSHTSQYLCASSEGAAKNIQYFGAGTRLSVL.

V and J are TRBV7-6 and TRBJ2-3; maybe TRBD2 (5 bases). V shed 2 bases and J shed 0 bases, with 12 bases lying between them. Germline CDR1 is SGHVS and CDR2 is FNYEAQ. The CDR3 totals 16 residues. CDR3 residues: CASSLSASGSTDTQYF. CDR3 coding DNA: TGTGCCAGCAGCTTATCAGCGAGCGGAAGCACAGATACGCAGTATTTT.

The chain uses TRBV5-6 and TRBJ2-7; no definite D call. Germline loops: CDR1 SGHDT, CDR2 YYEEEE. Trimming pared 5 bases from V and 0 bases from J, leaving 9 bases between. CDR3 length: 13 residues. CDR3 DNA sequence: TGTGCCAGCAGTCCGGCCTCCTCCTACGAGCAGTACTTC. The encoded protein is CASSPASSYEQYF. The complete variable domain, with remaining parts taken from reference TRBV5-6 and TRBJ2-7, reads DAGVTQSPTHLIKTRGQQVTLRCSPKSGHDTVSWYQQALGQGPQFIFQYYEEEERQRGNFPDRFSGHQFPNYSSELNVNALLLGDSALYLCASSPASSYEQYFGPGTRLTVT.

The CDR3 DNA reads as TGTGCCAGCAACTACCAGAACACTGAAGCTTTCTTT. It is translated as CASNYQNTEAFF. The chain employs TRBV7-9 and TRBJ1-1; D remains ambiguous. The CDR3 runs to 12 residues. The germline V gene has CDR1 SEHNR and CDR2 FQNEAQ (reference sequence). V was trimmed by 7 bases and J by 1 base, leaving 7 bases between them.

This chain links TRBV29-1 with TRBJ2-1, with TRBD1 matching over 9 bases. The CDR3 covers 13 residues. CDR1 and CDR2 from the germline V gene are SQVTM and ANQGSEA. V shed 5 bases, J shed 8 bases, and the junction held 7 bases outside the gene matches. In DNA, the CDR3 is TGCAGCGTTAAGGGACAGGGTAGCGATGAGCAGTTCTTC. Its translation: CSVKGQGSDEQFF.

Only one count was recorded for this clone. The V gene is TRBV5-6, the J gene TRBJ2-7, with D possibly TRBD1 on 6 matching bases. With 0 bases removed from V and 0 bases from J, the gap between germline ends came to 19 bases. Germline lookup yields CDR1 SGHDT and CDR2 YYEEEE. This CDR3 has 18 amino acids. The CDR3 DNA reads TGTGCCAGCAGCTTGGCTGTTGTCCGGGACACGAGCTCCTACGAGCAGTACTTC. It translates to CASSLAVVRDTSSYEQYF.

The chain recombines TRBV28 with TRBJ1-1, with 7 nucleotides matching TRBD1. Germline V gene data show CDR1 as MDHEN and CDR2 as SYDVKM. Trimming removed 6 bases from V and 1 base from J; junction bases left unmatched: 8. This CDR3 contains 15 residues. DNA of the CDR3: TGTGCCAGCAGGTTACAACAGGGGTGGAACACTGAAGCTTTCTTT. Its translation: CASRLQQGWNTEAFF.